These 19 T cell receptor beta chains were all obtained from the same sample, sequenced in a study of blood T cell repertoires in COVID-19. Assay: immunoSEQ multiplex PCR; the TCRdb copy retains only in-frame clones and omits some. The sample holds approximately 120,000 clones, 75% to 90% seen once. Sequencing input: peripheral blood. The receptors shown here come from a human donor with acute or convalescent COVID-19. The donor label of this sample is uncertain.

The chain employs TRBV30 and TRBJ2-1; D remains unclear. V was pared by 0 bases and J by 0 bases, with 9 bases between. This CDR3 contains 15 residues. Per germline, CDR1 GTSNPN and CDR2 SVGIG (reference sequence). The chain's CDR3 is CAWSVRSSSYNEQFF. For the CDR3, the DNA is TGTGCCTGGAGTGTACGGTCTAGCTCCTACAATGAGCAGTTCTTC.

The chain carries TRBV5-1 and TRBJ2-1; 13 bases fit TRBD2. Per germline, CDR1 SGHRS and CDR2 YFSETQ. The CDR3 totals 17 residues. V was pared by 4 bases and J by 9 bases, with 13 bases of the junction left unmatched. The CDR3 DNA is TGCGCCAGCAGCCAACGATGGACTAGCGGGGGAGGGAGTGAGCAGTTCTTC. It specifies CASSQRWTSGGGSEQFF.

The chain carries TRBV3-1 (or the pseudogene TRBV3-2) and TRBJ1-2, with D possibly being TRBD1 (5 bases). V shed 5 bases and J shed 4 bases, with 11 bases lying between them. CDR3 length: 13 amino acids. CDR1 is LGHDT and CDR2 is YNNKEL in the germline V gene (reference sequence). CDR3 amino acids: CASSSRGIYGYTF. The DNA for the CDR3 is TGTGCCAGCAGCTCCCGGGGGATCTATGGCTACACCTTC.

In its sample, this clone was seen once. This sequence joins TRBV18 and TRBJ2-1, with a tentative D call TRBD2 (6 bases). Trimming pared 3 bases from V and 5 bases from J, leaving 20 bases between. This CDR3 region has 17 residues. Germline V lookup: CDR1 KGHSH, CDR2 LQKENI. The CDR3 loop reads CASSPYTGLGGNNEQFF. CDR3 in DNA: TGTGCCAGCTCACCCTACACCGGGCTGGGGGGTAACAATGAGCAGTTCTTC.

The V and J genes are TRBV7-3 and TRBJ2-2; TRBD1 matches at 10 bases. Germline V gene sequence: CDR1 SGHTA, CDR2 FQGTGA. This CDR3 has 16 residues. Germline trimming cut 5 bases from V and 6 bases from J; bases unmatched to any gene: 9. The CDR3 loop is CASSPGTGVNPGELFF. In DNA form, the CDR3 reads TGTGCCAGCAGCCCAGGGACAGGGGTCAATCCCGGGGAGCTGTTTTTT.

This clone was seen repeatedly, ten times or more. V and J are TRBV5-6 and TRBJ1-2, with unresolved D. This CDR3 spans 13 amino acids. Trimming pared 0 bases from V and 5 bases from J, leaving 8 bases between. Germline CDR1 and CDR2: SGHDT and YYEEEE. The CDR3 loop is CASSLGNGYGYTF. CDR3 sequence (DNA): TGTGCCAGCAGCTTGGGTAACGGTTATGGCTACACCTTC. The full variable domain, with the rest looked up from reference TRBV5-6 and TRBJ1-2, is DAGVTQSPTHLIKTRGQQVTLRCSPKSGHDTVSWYQQALGQGPQFIFQYYEEEERQRGNFPDRFSGHQFPNYSSELNVNALLLGDSALYLCASSLGNGYGYTFGSGTRLTVV.

The genes are TRBV27 and TRBJ2-2; 9 nucleotides line up with TRBD2. Germline CDR1 and CDR2: MNHEY and SMNVEV (reference sequence). The CDR3 length is 16 residues. The junction had 10 bases not matched to a gene; V was cut back by 8 bases and J by 3 bases. The CDR3 sequence is CASWKAGGLDTGELFF. CDR3 DNA: TGTGCCAGCTGGAAAGCGGGGGGCCTAGACACCGGGGAGCTGTTTTTT.

The rearrangement uses TRBV6-5 and TRBJ1-1; D unresolved. V lost 0 bases and J lost 3, with 8 bases in between. Germline CDR1 and CDR2: MNHEY and SVGAGI. This CDR3 spans 14 amino acids. The CDR3 DNA reads TGTGCCAGCAGTTACTCGGGCCAAGACACTGAAGCTTTCTTT. Translated, it gives CASSYSGQDTEAFF.

The chain joins TRBV5-1 to TRBJ2-6; 8 bases line up with TRBD1. This CDR3 is built from 20 residues. Germline lookup yields CDR1 SGHRS and CDR2 YFSETQ. J was trimmed by 3 bases and V by 0 bases; bases with no gene match: 14. CDR3 residues: CASSLGQGAHFFGGANVLTF. The CDR3 nucleotides are TGCGCCAGCAGCTTGGGGCAGGGGGCGCATTTTTTTGGTGGGGCCAACGTCCTGACTTTC.

The chain combines TRBV7-2 with TRBJ2-5, with TRBD2 matching over 9 bases. V lost 4 bases to trimming and J lost 7 bases; unmatched junction nucleotides: 7. Germline lookup yields CDR1 SGHTA and CDR2 FQGNSA. The CDR3 extends over 14 amino acids. CDR3 loop: CASSSSGTRGTQYF. The CDR3 DNA is TGTGCCAGCAGCTCTAGCGGGACCCGAGGGACCCAGTACTTC.

The V and J genes are TRBV7-2 and TRBJ2-1, with 9 bases aligning to TRBD2. This CDR3 contains 16 residues. Trimming cost V 1 base and J 6 bases; bases outside gene matches: 7. Germline V gene data show CDR1 as SGHTA and CDR2 as FQGNSA. The CDR3 loop reads CASSLVAAGGRNEQFF. The DNA of the CDR3 is TGTGCCAGCAGCTTAGTGGCGGCGGGGGGGCGCAATGAGCAGTTCTTC.

The rearrangement uses TRBV4-2 and TRBJ2-7; possibly TRBD2 for D (5 bases). The V gene lost 4 bases and the J gene lost 0 bases, with 13 bases spanning the gap. The CDR3 covers 15 residues. Germline V gene lookup returns CDR1 LGHNA and CDR2 YNFKEQ. CDR3: CASSPDFDTSYEQYF. CDR3 nucleotide sequence: TGTGCCAGCAGCCCGGACTTCGATACCTCCTACGAGCAGTACTTC.

This chain links TRBV2 with TRBJ1-1; 10 bases map to TRBD1. CDR1 SNHLY and CDR2 FYNNEI come from the germline V gene. CDR3 length equals 14 residues. Losses at the gene ends were 6 bases for V and 7 bases for J; bases not matched to a gene: 8. The CDR3 nucleotides read TGTGCCAGCAGAGGACAGGGGGTAGGTAGTGAAGCTTTCTTT. The encoded protein is CASRGQGVGSEAFF.

The V gene is TRBV5-6, the J gene TRBJ1-1, with 7 bases matching TRBD1. V was clipped by 1 base and J by 4 bases; unmatched bases: 10. Germline-derived CDR1 and CDR2 are SGHDT and YYEEEE. The CDR3 sequence is 16 residues long. Here the CDR3 DNA reads TGTGCCAGCAGCTTGAGGACAGGTCATTTGGGCACTGAAGCTTTCTTT. Protein sequence: CASSLRTGHLGTEAFF.

V is TRBV5-6 and J is TRBJ1-1; D remains unclear. V was clipped by 0 bases and J by 5 bases, with 14 bases between them. CDR3 size: 15 residues. Germline CDR1 is SGHDT and CDR2 is YYEEEE. Here the CDR3 reads CASSLEGRRWTEAFF. CDR3 DNA sequence: TGTGCCAGCAGCTTGGAGGGTCGGAGGTGGACTGAAGCTTTCTTT.

J is TRBJ1-2 and V is TRBV20-1, with D hard to call. The CDR3 length is 14 residues. V lost 3 bases to trimming and J lost 4 bases, with 15 bases between them. CDR1 and CDR2 from the germline V gene are DFQATT and SNEGSKA (reference sequence). The CDR3 coding sequence is TGCAGTGCTAGTGTTGAAGCAAGAATCTATGGCTACACCTTC. Its protein is CSASVEARIYGYTF.

This clone was found a few times. This rearrangement joins TRBV5-6 to TRBJ2-2, with D tentatively TRBD1 (5 bases). CDR1 is SGHDT, CDR2 YYEEEE, per germline. The CDR3 is 18 amino acids. The V and J ends lost 4 bases and 0 bases respectively, with 19 bases between them. The CDR3 DNA reads as TGTGCCAGCAGCCAAATGGTAAATGGGGCAGCGAACACCGGGGAGCTGTTTTTT. It codes for CASSQMVNGAANTGELFF. Variable domain in full (rest from reference TRBV5-6 and TRBJ2-2): DAGVTQSPTHLIKTRGQQVTLRCSPKSGHDTVSWYQQALGQGPQFIFQYYEEEERQRGNFPDRFSGHQFPNYSSELNVNALLLGDSALYLCASSQMVNGAANTGELFFGEGSRLTVL.

This sequence joins TRBV19 and TRBJ2-6; 11 nucleotides line up with TRBD2. This CDR3 region has 17 residues. Losses at the gene ends were 4 bases for V and 1 base for J; bases not matched to a gene: 3. Germline CDR1 LNHDA, CDR2 SQIVND (reference sequence). DNA for the CDR3: TGTGCCAGTAGTACTCTAGCGGGGGGATCTGGGGCCAACGTCCTGACTTTC. This translates into CASSTLAGGSGANVLTF.

The chain carries TRBV19 and TRBJ2-3; no firm D call. The V and J ends lost 0 bases and 0 bases respectively, with 7 bases between them. This CDR3 spans 15 amino acids. Germline CDR1 is LNHDA and CDR2 is SQIVND (reference sequence). The CDR3 DNA reads as TGTGCCAGTAGTATAGAGGCCTCTAGCACAGATACGCAGTATTTT. It encodes CASSIEASSTDTQYF.